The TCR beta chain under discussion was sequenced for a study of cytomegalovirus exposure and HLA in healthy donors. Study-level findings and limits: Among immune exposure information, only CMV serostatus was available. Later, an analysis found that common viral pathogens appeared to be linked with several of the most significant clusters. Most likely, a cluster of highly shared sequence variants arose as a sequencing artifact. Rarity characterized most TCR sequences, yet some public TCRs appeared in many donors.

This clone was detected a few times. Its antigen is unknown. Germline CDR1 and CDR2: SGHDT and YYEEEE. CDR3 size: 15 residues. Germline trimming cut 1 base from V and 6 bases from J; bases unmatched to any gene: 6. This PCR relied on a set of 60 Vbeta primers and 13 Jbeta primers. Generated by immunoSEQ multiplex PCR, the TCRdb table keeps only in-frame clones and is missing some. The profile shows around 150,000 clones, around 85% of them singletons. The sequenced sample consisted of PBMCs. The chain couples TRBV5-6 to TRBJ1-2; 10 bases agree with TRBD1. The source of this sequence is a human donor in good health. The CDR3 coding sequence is TGTGCCAGCAGCTTGCCCGGGACAGGGGAAGATGGCTACACCTTC. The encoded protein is CASSLPGTGEDGYTF.